The clone carrying this T cell receptor (beta chain) was detected ten times or more. These data are taken from a study of low-dose radiotherapy and immunotherapy resistance in tumors. Study-wide background: With 1 Gy per fraction every two weeks, Cohort 2 accumulated 13 Gy across 26 weeks. Patients took 300 mg oral aspirin daily for four cycles from cycle 1 day 1. Intravenous nivolumab 240 mg every two weeks plus ipilimumab 1 mg/kg every six weeks was given to patients.

Time point: before trial treatment. As a condition of eligibility, patients had advanced solid tumors lacking tumor-infiltrating lymphocytes. V lost 4 bases and J lost 5, with 15 bases in between. Germline CDR1 is SGHDN and CDR2 is FVKESK. The CDR3 spans 16 residues. Covering alpha and beta chains, TRAV- and TRBV-specific primers were used for the first-strand cDNA. The authors amplified TCRs for around 20 PCR cycles with a constant-region primer and a V-primer adapter. Via MiXCR, TCRdb re-called the reads, giving one row per CDR3 protein. The sample lists approximately 90,000 distinct CDR3 sequences; around 17% were seen once.

The chain carries TRBV14 and TRBJ1-6; a weak D match, TRBD1 (6 bases). The source is a male donor with prostate cancer. Sequenced material: PBMCs, taken before treatment. CDR3 nucleotides: TGTGCCAGCAGCCCCTCGGGCAGGGGACATAATTCACCCCTCCACTTT. It yields the protein CASSPSGRGHNSPLHF.